This TCR beta chain derives from a study of T cell repertoires in cytomegalovirus infection. Study in general: From public TCR beta signatures came an indication of both CMV infection and matching HLA type.

This clonotype has at least ten counts. Its target is unknown. General study results and limits: Summed frequency of shared TCR beta families picked out CMV carriers who also had the relevant HLA. The ex vivo response was dominated by HLA-C-restricted CMV-specific TCR beta clonotypes.

V trimming: 6 bases; J trimming: 7 bases; junction bases outside the gene matches: 7. The CDR3 is 14 amino acids. TCRdb reprocessed the reads with MiXCR, giving one entry per CDR3 protein. The table records around 170,000 distinct CDR3 sequences, around 14% of them present only once. The V gene is TRBV12-3 or TRBV12-4, the J gene TRBJ2-4; TRBD2 matches at 9 bases. The sequenced sample was PBMCs. The sequence came from a human donor in good health (CMV status not recorded). Some clones in this sample may be carry-over from other donors' samples. The CDR3, as DNA: TGTGCCAGCAGCAGTAGCGGGAGCGCCAACATTCAGTACTTC. This encodes CASSSSGSANIQYF.